This entry describes one TCR beta chain. Its antigen is as yet unknown. The data were obtained in a study of CD4 T cells in relation to SARS-CoV-2 and coronaviruses. Unexposed donor CD4+ T cells date from about 2011-2018, before the COVID-19 pandemic. Trimming cost V 3 bases and J 5 bases, with 16 bases left between them. The CDR3 is 15 residues long. Germline V CDR1 and CDR2: LNHDA, SQIVND (reference sequence). Naive and memory CD4+ T cell DNA was deep-sequenced without culture. TCRdb keeps only in-frame clones here, not all; method: immunoSEQ multiplex PCR. The data show about 68,000 clones, 85% to 95% seen once. Study observations and caveats: Approximately 65% of donors had memory CD4+ clonotypes crossrecognizing SARS-CoV-2 and common cold coronavirus spike.

This receptor was taken from a human donor in good health. J is TRBJ2-5 and V is TRBV19, with D perhaps matching TRBD1 or TRBD2 (5 bases each). The sample was naive CD4+ T cells from PBMCs. Subset defined: naive CD4+ T cells isolated by negative enrichment. The CDR3: CASSIFTGRGETQYF. CDR3 bases: TGTGCCAGTAGTATTTTTACAGGACGAGGGGAGACCCAGTACTTC.